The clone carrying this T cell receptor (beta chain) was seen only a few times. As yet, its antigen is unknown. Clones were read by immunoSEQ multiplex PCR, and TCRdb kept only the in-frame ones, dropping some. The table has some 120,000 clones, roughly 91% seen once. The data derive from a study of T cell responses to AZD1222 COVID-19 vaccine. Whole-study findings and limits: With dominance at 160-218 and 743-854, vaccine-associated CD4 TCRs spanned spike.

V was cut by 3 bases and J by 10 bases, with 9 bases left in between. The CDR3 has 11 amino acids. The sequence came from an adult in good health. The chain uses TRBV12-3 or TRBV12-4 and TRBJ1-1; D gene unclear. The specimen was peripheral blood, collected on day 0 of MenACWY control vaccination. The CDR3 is CASSFSLGAFF. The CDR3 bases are TGTGCCAGCAGTTTTAGCCTGGGAGCTTTCTTT.